This T cell receptor beta chain was profiled in a study of stem cell transplantation in POMP-related autoinflammatory disease. The CDR3 is 18 amino acids. This table comes from immunoSEQ multiplex PCR, and its TCRdb copy is limited to in-frame clones, with some not included. The sample shows 8,000 to 9,000 clones, about 90% of them seen only once. The source material was CD8+ T cells from PBMCs, sampled after stem cell transplantation. The TCR was taken from a human patient with POMP-related autoinflammation and immune dysregulation (PRAID). Some T cells may be transferred from the graft donor. The rearrangement joins TRBV21-1 to TRBJ2-7; TRBD1, as called in the table, went unchecked against the DNA. TRBV21-1 is labeled a pseudogene. Here the CDR3 reads CASSKYPGAKGQNYEQYF. DNA for the CDR3: TGTGCCAGCAGCAAATACCCCGGAGCGAAGGGACAGAACTACGAGCAGTACTTC.